This T cell receptor (beta chain) was documented in a study of T cell responses to AZD1222 COVID-19 vaccine. Overall study context: Investigators merged groups given second doses at roughly 4 or roughly 12 weeks.

The study, taken as a whole, reports: Repertoires were collected only later (after the peak T cell response had occurred).

A word on this clone: What it recognizes is unknown.

The protocol was immunoSEQ multiplex PCR, while the TCRdb copy is restricted to in-frame clones and leaves out a portion. Here the sample spans over 130,000 clones, approximately 86% being singletons. Germline-derived CDR1 and CDR2 are MNHNY and SVGAGI (reference sequence). Trimming cost V 6 bases and J 2 bases, with 8 bases left between them. The CDR3 loop spans 12 amino acids. The rearrangement joins TRBV6-6 to TRBJ2-7, with D unresolved. This receptor was obtained from an adult in good health. The material sequenced was peripheral blood, taken on day 0 of AZD1222 vaccination. The CDR3 region is CASSPGAYEQYF. For the CDR3, the DNA is TGTGCCAGCAGCCCGGGTGCCTACGAGCAGTACTTC.